What follows describes a single T cell receptor (beta chain). Sequenced by immunoSEQ multiplex PCR; TCRdb stores in-frame clones only, minus some. The sample carries about 1.5 million clones, around 98% recorded once. This sample was included in a study of shared clonotypes between healthy human individuals. Study overall: Sampling drew on donors who were a couple of women and three men aged 18 to 49.

The clonotype was recovered from a man younger than 40 in good health. The source material was naive CD4+ T cells sorted from blood. Subset reported: CD45RA+ positively selected.

The CDR3 loop is CASSPGTDHQPQHF. As DNA, the CDR3 is TGTGCCAGCTCACCGGGGACAGACCATCAGCCCCAGCATTTT. The V and J genes are TRBV18 and TRBJ1-5, with TRBD1 matching over 7 bases. The junction had 4 bases not matched to a gene; V was cut back by 3 bases and J by 5 bases. The CDR3 is 14 residues long. CDR1 KGHSH and CDR2 LQKENI come from the germline V gene.